The 25 T cell receptor beta chains in this list originate from one sample, sequenced in a study of blood T cell repertoires in COVID-19. The protocol was immunoSEQ multiplex PCR, while the TCRdb copy is restricted to in-frame clones and leaves out a portion. This table holds approximately 100,000 clones, about 87% found once. The sequenced material came from peripheral blood. The receptors derive from a human donor with COVID-19, enrolled during active disease. The donor label of this sample is uncertain.

The chain has TRBV7-6 and TRBJ2-1; 11 positions match TRBD2. CDR1 is SGHVS and CDR2 is FNYEAQ in the germline V gene. V lost 5 bases to trimming and J lost 5 bases; unmatched junction nucleotides: 5. This CDR3 is built from 15 residues. The CDR3 nucleotides are TGTGCCAGCAGCCTAGTGACTAGCGGGGACAATGAGCAGTTCTTC. Encoded protein: CASSLVTSGDNEQFF.

The V call is TRBV9, the J call TRBJ2-3; 9 bases line up with TRBD2. Germline trimming cut 6 bases from V and 2 bases from J; bases unmatched to any gene: 16. The germline CDR1 and CDR2 sequences are SGDLS and YYNGEE. CDR3 length: 18 amino acids. The CDR3 DNA reads as TGTGCCAGCACCACGTATCCCGCTAGCGGGGAGATCACAGATACGCAGTATTTT. Protein: CASTTYPASGEITDTQYF.

V and J are TRBV19 and TRBJ2-2; 8 nucleotides line up with TRBD2. The CDR3 has 16 amino acids. The J segment lost 6 bases and the V segment lost 5 bases, leaving 11 bases of the junction unmatched. Germline V gives CDR1 LNHDA, CDR2 SQIVND (reference sequence). CDR3 nucleotide sequence: TGTGCCAGTAGTTTACAAACGGGACTAGTAGCCGGGGAGCTGTTTTTT. Residues: CASSLQTGLVAGELFF.

This clone was counted once. This chain connects TRBV5-5 to TRBJ2-7; 7 bases line up with TRBD1. The germline gives CDR1 SGHKS, CDR2 YYEKEE (reference sequence). This CDR3 comprises 16 residues. V dropped 5 bases and J dropped 2; count of bases not matched to a gene: 13. CDR3 sequence (DNA): TGTGCCAGCAGATACCGACAGGGAGAATACGCCTACGAGCAGTACTTC. Residues: CASRYRQGEYAYEQYF.

V is TRBV10-2 and J is TRBJ1-5; D might be TRBD1 (5 bases). V lost 4 bases to trimming and J lost 0 bases, with 10 bases between them. The CDR3 has 15 amino acids. Looked up from germline, CDR1 is WSHSY and CDR2 is SAAADI. The CDR3 nucleotides read TGCGCCAGCAGTGGGGGCGGGGGTAGCAATCAGCCCCAGCATTTT. Translation gives CASSGGGGSNQPQHF.

The rearrangement uses TRBV2 and TRBJ2-7, with 14 positions matching TRBD2. The trim removed 5 bases at V and 4 bases at J, leaving 4 bases unmatched. The CDR3 has 15 residues. Germline CDR1 reads SNHLY; CDR2 reads FYNNEI. CDR3 bases: TGTGCCAGCAGTCGACTAGCGGGAGGGCCTTACGAGCAGTACTTC. Its translation is CASSRLAGGPYEQYF.

The chain combines TRBV6-2 or TRBV6-3 with TRBJ2-3, with TRBD2 matching 7 bases. The germline CDR1 and CDR2 sequences are MNHEY and SVGEGT. V shed 4 bases, J shed 0 bases, and the junction held 7 bases outside the gene matches. CDR3 size: 16 residues. CDR3: CASSSSREASTDTQYF. The CDR3 DNA reads as TGTGCCAGCAGTTCCTCACGGGAGGCTAGCACAGATACGCAGTATTTT.

This sequence joins TRBV19 and TRBJ1-5, with 7 bases lining up with TRBD1. The V gene's germline CDR1 is LNHDA and CDR2 SQIVND (reference sequence). This CDR3 spans 16 amino acids. The junction had 14 bases not matched to a gene; V was cut back by 5 bases and J by 7 bases. The CDR3 DNA follows: TGTGCCAGTAGTCCCCCGACAGGGCGGTTTGGACAGCCCCAGCATTTT. It yields the protein CASSPPTGRFGQPQHF.

The chain is built from TRBV3-1 (or the pseudogene TRBV3-2) and TRBJ1-2, with 9 bases matching TRBD1. This CDR3 is 14 amino acids long. From germline, CDR1 is LGHDT and CDR2 YNNKEL (reference sequence). Trimming removed 4 bases from V and 8 bases from J; junction bases left unmatched: 8. In DNA form, the CDR3 reads TGTGCCAGCAGCCTCGGGACAGGGAACCGAGGCTACACCTTC. Encoded protein: CASSLGTGNRGYTF.

The genes are TRBV20-1 and TRBJ2-1; 9 bases are shared with TRBD2. Germline V gene lookup returns CDR1 DFQATT and CDR2 SNEGSKA (reference sequence). Trimming at V came to 3 bases and at J to 6 bases, leaving 12 bases not matched to a gene. This CDR3 contains 16 residues. CDR3 amino acids: CSASLGGSGRSNEQFF. As DNA, the CDR3 is TGCAGTGCTAGTTTGGGGGGGAGCGGGAGGTCCAATGAGCAGTTCTTC.

The CDR3 sequence is CASSPLAGGRNEQFF. The CDR3 DNA is TGTGCCAGCAGTCCCCTAGCGGGGGGGAGGAATGAGCAGTTCTTC. The chain uses TRBV2 and TRBJ2-1; 12 positions agree with TRBD2. The V segment lost 5 bases and the J segment 7 bases; nucleotides outside the gene matches: 6. Germline loops: CDR1 SNHLY, CDR2 FYNNEI. This CDR3 region has 15 residues.

This clone was detected only once. The chain is built from TRBV21-1 and TRBJ1-2. TRBV21-1 is reported as a pseudogene. The CDR3 is 13 amino acids. The CDR3 reads CASSKGSGYGYTF. DNA for the CDR3: TGTGCCAGCAGCAAAGGGAGTGGTTATGGCTACACCTTC.

The gene calls are TRBV7-2 and TRBJ2-5, with 11 bases lining up with TRBD2. The germline V gene has CDR1 SGHTA and CDR2 FQGNSA. The CDR3 runs 16 residues. The ends lost 0 bases at V and 3 bases at J; junction bases unmatched: 3. The CDR3 region is CASSLAGLAEEETQYF. The CDR3 nucleotides read TGTGCCAGCAGCTTAGCGGGACTAGCGGAAGAAGAGACCCAGTACTTC.

The V gene is TRBV11-3, the J gene TRBJ1-1; no reliable D call. Trimming cost V 7 bases and J 1 base, with 7 bases left between them. CDR3 length: 12 amino acids. Germline V gene sequence: CDR1 SGHNT, CDR2 YENEEA. This CDR3 reads CASTGENTEAFF. The CDR3 DNA is TGTGCCAGCACCGGGGAGAACACTGAAGCTTTCTTT.

The chain uses TRBV28 and TRBJ2-5; 9 bases agree with TRBD1. The CDR3 runs 14 residues. Trimming removed 5 bases from V and 2 bases from J; junction bases left unmatched: 3. CDR1 and CDR2 (germline): MDHEN, SYDVKM. DNA of the CDR3: TGTGCCAGCAGTGCAGGACAGGGGCAAGAGACCCAGTACTTC. Translating gives CASSAGQGQETQYF.

This chain connects TRBV3-1 (or the pseudogene TRBV3-2) to TRBJ1-4; D unresolved. The CDR3 is 16 residues long. With 4 bases removed from V and 0 bases from J, the gap between germline ends came to 12 bases. Germline V gene data show CDR1 as LGHDT and CDR2 as YNNKEL (reference sequence). The CDR3 region is CASSLTHSTTNEKLFF. CDR3 sequence (DNA): TGTGCCAGCAGCCTCACCCACTCAACAACTAATGAAAAACTGTTTTTT.

Points on this clone: The junction does not match germline at one end; this may be a read error. The sample contains more than one DNA sequence encoding this CDR3. The chain uses TRBV11-3 and TRBJ1-3, with TRBD1 identical over 10 bases. In germline, CDR1 is SGHNT, CDR2 YENEEA. The CDR3 is 19 residues long. Written as DNA, the CDR3 is TGTGCCAGCAGCCTAGACAGGGGGCGCTCCCTGGTCCCTGGAAACACCATATATTTT. Translated: CASSLDRGRSLVPGNTIYF.

CDR3 region: CASTSDRAANYGYTF. CDR3 nucleotides: TGCGCCAGCACCTCAGACAGGGCAGCTAACTATGGCTACACCTTC. The genes are TRBV5-1 and TRBJ1-2, with TRBD1 identical over 7 bases. There are 15 residues in the CDR3. Trimming took 6 bases from V and 0 from J; bases not matched to a gene: 8. In germline, CDR1 is SGHRS, CDR2 YFSETQ.

The CDR3 reads CASSYGTGGGETQYF. CDR3 sequence (DNA): TGTGCCAGCAGCTACGGAACGGGGGGCGGTGAGACCCAGTACTTC. V usage is TRBV6-5 and J usage is TRBJ2-5; a weak D match, TRBD2 (7 bases). V lost 6 bases to trimming and J lost 5 bases, with 19 bases between them. This CDR3 is built from 15 residues. CDR1 and CDR2 (germline): MNHEY, SVGAGI.

The gene calls are TRBV5-1 and TRBJ1-3, with 7 bases fitting TRBD1. Looked up from germline, CDR1 is SGHRS and CDR2 is YFSETQ. V lost 4 bases to trimming and J lost 1 base; unmatched junction nucleotides: 5. This CDR3 is built from 15 residues. CDR3 amino acids: CASSRLGQSGNTIYF. The CDR3 DNA reads as TGCGCCAGCAGCCGATTGGGACAGTCTGGAAACACCATATATTTT. Together with reference TRBV5-1 and TRBJ1-3, the CDR3 gives the full variable domain: KAGVTQTPRYLIKTRGQQVTLSCSPISGHRSVSWYQQTPGQGLQFLFEYFSETQRNKGNFPGRFSGRQFSNSRSEMNVSTLELGDSALYLCASSRLGQSGNTIYFGEGSWLTVV.

The chain has TRBV6-6 and TRBJ2-7, with 11 bases identical to TRBD1. The CDR3 has 14 amino acids. Trimming took 7 bases from V and 1 from J; bases not matched to a gene: 3. CDR1 is MNHNY and CDR2 is SVGAGI in the germline V gene (reference sequence). This chain's CDR3 is CASIGTGGSYEQYF. Here the CDR3 DNA reads TGTGCCAGCATCGGGACAGGGGGTTCCTACGAGCAGTACTTC.

The V gene is TRBV10-3, the J gene TRBJ1-1; 7 nucleotides match TRBD1. CDR3 length: 12 residues. After removal of 2 bases from V and 10 bases from J, the junction contained 4 bases not matched to a gene. Germline CDR1 is ENHRY and CDR2 is SYGVKD. DNA for the CDR3: TGTGCCATCAGTGAGATGCCAGGGGGAGCTTTCTTT. It yields the protein CAISEMPGGAFF.

The rearrangement joins TRBV6-5 to TRBJ2-7, with 8 nucleotides matching TRBD1. The CDR3 contains 14 residues. The V segment lost 5 bases and the J segment 2 bases; nucleotides outside the gene matches: 5. Germline values: CDR1 MNHEY, CDR2 SVGAGI. This chain's CDR3 is CASSKTGAPYEQYF. The CDR3 DNA reads TGTGCCAGCAGTAAGACAGGGGCACCCTACGAGCAGTACTTC.

This clone was picked up one time. The CDR3: CATGRGFEQYF. CDR3 DNA sequence: TGTGCCACCGGAAGGGGGTTCGAGCAGTACTTC. The chain carries TRBV12-3 or TRBV12-4 and TRBJ2-7; TRBD1 is a possible D gene (6 bases). The CDR3 is 11 residues long. Trimming pared 10 bases from V and 6 bases from J, leaving 13 bases between.

This rearrangement joins TRBV10-2 to TRBJ1-4; maybe TRBD1 (5 bases). This CDR3 spans 15 amino acids. The germline CDR1 and CDR2 sequences are WSHSY and SAAADI. Trimming removed 1 base from V and 6 bases from J, with 12 bases in between. CDR3 loop: CASSEYRGRDEKLFF. The CDR3 DNA is TGCGCCAGCAGTGAGTACCGGGGGAGAGATGAAAAACTGTTTTTT.